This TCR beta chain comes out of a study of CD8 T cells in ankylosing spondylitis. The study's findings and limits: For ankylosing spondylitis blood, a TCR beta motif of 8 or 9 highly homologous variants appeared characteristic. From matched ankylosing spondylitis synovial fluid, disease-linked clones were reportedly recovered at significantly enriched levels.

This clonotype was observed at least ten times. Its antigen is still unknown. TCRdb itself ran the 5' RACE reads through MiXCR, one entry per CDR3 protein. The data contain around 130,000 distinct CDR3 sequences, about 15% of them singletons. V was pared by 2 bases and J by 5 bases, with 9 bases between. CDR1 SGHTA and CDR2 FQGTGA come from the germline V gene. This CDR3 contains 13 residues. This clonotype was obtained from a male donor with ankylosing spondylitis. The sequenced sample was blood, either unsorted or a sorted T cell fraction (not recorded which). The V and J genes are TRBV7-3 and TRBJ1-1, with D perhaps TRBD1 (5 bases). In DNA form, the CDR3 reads TGTGCCAGCAGCTTAGGGGGACGGACTGAAGCTTTCTTT. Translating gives CASSLGGRTEAFF.